This is a list of T cell receptor beta chains from one sample in a study of shared clonotypes between healthy human individuals. The data were produced by immunoSEQ multiplex PCR, yet TCRdb's version contains in-frame clones alone and is incomplete. This sample has roughly 320,000 clones, with roughly 84% found just once. Sample: memory CD8+ T cells sorted from blood. Receptors originate from a man aged 18-30 years in good health. Each CDR3 is given with its conserved first and last residue. The D gene is left open where the match is weak. Where a row states a size, it is once, few, many or the class of an expanded clone; other rows omit it.

TRBJ2-1 | TRBV5-6 | - | TRBD1 | TGTGCCAGCAGCCTAATCGGGACAGGGGATTACAATGAGCAGTTCTTC | CASSLIGTGDYNEQFF
TRBJ1-6 | TRBV9 | - | - | TGTGCCAGCAGCGTAGATATACTTCATAATTCACCCCTCCACTTT | CASSVDILHNSPLHF
TRBJ2-5 | TRBV28 | - | - | TGTGCCAGCAGTTTGGGCCAGCCGCTACAGACCCAGTACTTC | CASSLGQPLQTQYF
TRBJ2-2 | TRBV2 | - | - | TGTGCCAGCAGTGACCGTGGCAGGGCGAACACCGGGGAGCTGTTTTTT | CASSDRGRANTGELFF
TRBJ2-6 | TRBV21-1 | - | - | TGTGCCAGCAGGTCCATTATACAACAAAGTCGGGCCAACGTCCTGACTTTC | CASRSIIQQSRANVLTF
TRBJ1-2 | TRBV7-8 | - | TRBD1 | TGTGCCAGCAGCTTAGCCGCAGGGGGCCTCCTTAACTATGGCTACACCTTC | CASSLAAGGLLNYGYTF
TRBJ1-6 | TRBV5-6 | - | - | TGTGCCAGCAGCTTTTGGGGTTCACCCCTCCACTTT | CASSFWGSPLHF
TRBJ1-1 | TRBV7-9 | - | - | TGTGCCAGCAGCTCTCAGAGGTTCCAAGGGCGTGACACTGAAGCTTTCTTT | CASSSQRFQGRDTEAFF
TRBJ1-1 | TRBV10-3 | - | - | TGTGCCATCAGTGAGGTTGGGACGTACACTGAAGCTTTCTTT | CAISEVGTYTEAFF
TRBJ1-6 | TRBV4-3 | - | - | TGCGCCAGCAGCCGAGGAGGGCAATTTAATTATTCACCCCTCCACTTT | CASSRGGQFNYSPLHF
TRBJ1-1 | TRBV5-6 | - | - | TGTGCCAGCAGCTTGGGTACGGAGATAAACACTGAAGCTTTCTTT | CASSLGTEINTEAFF
TRBJ2-4 | TRBV11-2 | - | - | TGTGCCAGCAGCCGATACCGCTGGGTTTCCAAAAACATTCAGTACTTC | CASSRYRWVSKNIQYF
TRBJ2-1 | TRBV10-2 | - | TRBD1 | TGCGCCGCAGGGGGACAGTACAATGAGCAGTTCTTC | CAAGGQYNEQFF
TRBJ2-1 | TRBV6-1 | - | TRBD2 | TGTGCCAGCAGTGCCTCTAGCGGGAACCTCTACAATGAGCAGTTCTTC | CASSASSGNLYNEQFF
TRBJ2-7 | TRBV30 | few | TRBD1 | TGTGCCTGGGACAGGGCCTCCGAGCAGTACTTC | CAWDRASEQYF
TRBJ2-7 | TRBV29-1 | - | TRBD1 | TGCAGCGTGCTGGACAGGCTCTCCTACGAGCAGTACTTC | CSVLDRLSYEQYF
TRBJ2-7 | TRBV5-4 | - | - | TGTGCCAGCAGCTTGTCTGGTGTCGAGCAGTACTTC | CASSLSGVEQYF
TRBJ1-2 | TRBV5-1 | once | - | TGCGCCAGCAGCCCCGCCGGCGGGGGAAACTATGGCTACACCTTC | CASSPAGGGNYGYTF
TRBJ1-1 | TRBV29-1 | - | - | TGCAGCGCGGCCGCTAACACTGAAGCTTTCTTT | CSAAANTEAFF
TRBJ2-1 | TRBV6-1 | - | TRBD2 | TGTGCCAGCAGTGCGACGGGACTAGGGGGGTATGAGCAGTTCTTC | CASSATGLGGYEQFF
TRBJ1-2 | TRBV19 | once | - | TGTGCCAGTAGTAGTACGGGAAACTATGGCTACACCTTC | CASSSTGNYGYTF
TRBJ2-5 | TRBV4-1 | - | TRBD2 | TGCGCCAGCAGCCAAGCCCGGGAGGAGTATGGGCCGCAAGAGACCCAGTACTTC | CASSQAREEYGPQETQYF
TRBJ2-1 | TRBV5-4 | few | - | TGTGCCAGCAGCTTGGACGGAGGGGAGCAGTTCTTC | CASSLDGGEQFF
TRBJ2-2 | TRBV5-1 | - | TRBD2 | TGCGCCAGCAGCTTCCTAGCGGGAGGATTTGACACCGGGGAGCTGTTTTTT | CASSFLAGGFDTGELFF
TRBJ2-7 | TRBV28 | - | TRBD1 | TGTGCCAGCAGTTTTAGGGGACAGGCCTACGAGCAGTACTTC | CASSFRGQAYEQYF
TRBJ1-2 | TRBV6-6 | - | - | TGTGCCAGCAGTTACTCAGGGAGCTATGGCTACACCTTC | CASSYSGSYGYTF
TRBJ2-7 | TRBV6-5 | few | TRBD2 | TGTGCCAGCAGTTATGGAGCGGGAGGGTGGTACGAGCAGTACTTC | CASSYGAGGWYEQYF
TRBJ2-7 | TRBV13 | many | TRBD1 | TGTGCCAGCAGCTTAGAGGGGGCAGGTTCCTACGAGCAGTACTTC | CASSLEGAGSYEQYF
TRBJ2-7 | TRBV9 | - | - | TGTGCCAGCAGCGTAGATTCAGGCGAAAGCTCCTACGAGCAGTACTTC | CASSVDSGESSYEQYF
TRBJ2-5 | TRBV15 | - | - | TGTGCCACCAGCCCCTGGGGGGACCAAGAGACCCAGTACTTC | CATSPWGDQETQYF
TRBJ2-7 | TRBV27 | - | TRBD2 | TGTGCCAGCAGTTTAAGGAGGGGACTAGATTCCTACGAGCAGTACTTC | CASSLRRGLDSYEQYF
TRBJ2-3 | TRBV4-2 | - | - | TGTGCCAGCAGCCAAGAGTTAGGAACCACAGATACGCAGTATTTT | CASSQELGTTDTQYF
TRBJ1-2 | TRBV27 | once | TRBD1 | TGTGCCAGCCGGACAGGGAGTGGCTACACCTTC | CASRTGSGYTF
TRBJ2-1 | TRBV4-1 | - | - | TGCGCCAGCAGCCAAGATGGGACGGGAGCCTCCTACAATGAGCAGTTCTTC | CASSQDGTGASYNEQFF
TRBJ1-3 | TRBV5-6 | - | TRBD1 | TGTGCCAGCAGCTTCGGGACAGGGGCTGGAAACACCATATATTTT | CASSFGTGAGNTIYF
TRBJ2-7 | TRBV7-9 | - | - | TGTGCCAGCAGCTCCGAAGGGTTTGTCTGGTACTTC | CASSSEGFVWYF
TRBJ1-6 | TRBV27 | once | - | TGTGCCAGCACCTCGGGTGGGGGCCTTTATAATTCACCCCTCCACTTT | CASTSGGGLYNSPLHF
TRBJ2-7 | TRBV27 | - | - | TGTGCCAGCAGTTTATCCTTATCCTACGAGCAGTACTTC | CASSLSLSYEQYF
TRBJ2-7 | TRBV7-9 | - | - | TGTGCCAGCAGCTTACGGGGGACCTCGGGGGAGCAGTACTTC | CASSLRGTSGEQYF
TRBJ2-7 | TRBV28 | - | - | TGTGCCAGCAGTTTCTCAGGGGTCAACTACGAGCAGTACTTC | CASSFSGVNYEQYF
TRBJ2-3 | TRBV27 | - | - | TGTGCCAGCAGTTTACGGACTCTCTATACGCAGTATTTT | CASSLRTLYTQYF
TRBJ2-7 | TRBV5-4 | - | TRBD1 | TGTGCCAGCAGCCCAACCGGGACAGAGAACGAGCAGTACTTC | CASSPTGTENEQYF
TRBJ1-1 | TRBV6-9 | - | TRBD1 | TGTGCCAGCAAAGTAACAGGGGGCGGCACTGAAGCTTTCTTT | CASKVTGGGTEAFF